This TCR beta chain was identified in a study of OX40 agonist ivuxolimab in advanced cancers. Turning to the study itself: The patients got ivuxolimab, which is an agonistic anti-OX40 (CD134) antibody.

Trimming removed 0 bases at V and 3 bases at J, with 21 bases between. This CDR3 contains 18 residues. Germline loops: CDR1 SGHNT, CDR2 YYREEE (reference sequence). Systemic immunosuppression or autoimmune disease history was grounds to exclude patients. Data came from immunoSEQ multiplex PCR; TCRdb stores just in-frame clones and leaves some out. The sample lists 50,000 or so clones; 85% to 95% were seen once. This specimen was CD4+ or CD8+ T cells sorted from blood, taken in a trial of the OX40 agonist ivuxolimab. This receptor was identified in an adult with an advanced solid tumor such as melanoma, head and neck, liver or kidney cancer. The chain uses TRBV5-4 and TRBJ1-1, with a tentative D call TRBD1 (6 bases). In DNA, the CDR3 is TGTGCCAGCAGCTTGGCCCTGGGGCTGGGGGCCTCCTACACTGAAGCTTTCTTT. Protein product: CASSLALGLGASYTEAFF.